Listed below are T cell receptor beta chains from one sample, sequenced in a study of blood T cell repertoires in COVID-19. Profiling relied on immunoSEQ multiplex PCR, and the TCRdb table lists in-frame clones only, not all of them. The table has around 80,000 clones, 82% seen once. The sequencing sample was made of peripheral blood. All receptors come from a man aged 55 to 70 with acute or convalescent COVID-19. CDR3s include the opening cysteine and the closing phenylalanine or tryptophan. D genes are given only for firm matches. Clone size, where shown, is once, few, many, or a class for clones that have expanded.

>TRBD2|TRBV2|-|TRBJ2-3
TGTGCCAGCTGCCTAGCGGGTTTTAAAGATACGCAGTATTTT
CASCLAGFKDTQYF
>-|TRBV6-1|-|TRBJ1-6
TGTGCCAGCAGTGAAGGCAGACAGCTTCATAATTCACCCCTCCACTTT
CASSEGRQLHNSPLHF
>-|TRBV6-2/TRBV6-3|-|TRBJ1-3
TGTGCCAGCAGCGACGCGGGGGGAAACACCATATATTTT
CASSDAGGNTIYF
>-|TRBV9|few|TRBJ2-6
TGTGCCAGCAGCGCTAGACAGCAAGTCTCTGGGGCCAACGTCCTGACTTTC
CASSARQQVSGANVLTF
>TRBD1|TRBV5-1|-|TRBJ2-7
TGCGCCAGCAGCTTATCGACAGGGGCGTCCTACGAGCAGTACTTC
CASSLSTGASYEQYF
>-|TRBV2|-|TRBJ1-2
TGTGCCAGCAGTGAACTTGACATTCCCCTCTATGGCTACACCTTC
CASSELDIPLYGYTF
>TRBD2|TRBV7-3|-|TRBJ2-2
TGTGCCAGCAGCCTAGACTCGGGGGGGAACACCGGGGAGCTGTTTTTT
CASSLDSGGNTGELFF
>TRBD2|TRBV18|-|TRBJ2-7
TGTGCCAGCTCCCCCGGACTAGCGGTCCCCCACGAGCAGTACTTC
CASSPGLAVPHEQYF
>TRBD2|TRBV10-1|-|TRBJ2-7
TGCGCCAGCAGTGAGTGTATAGCGGGAGGCTGCGAGCAGTACTTC
CASSECIAGGCEQYF
>-|TRBV7-2|-|TRBJ1-2
TGTGCCAGCAGCTTAGGGGAGTGGAACTATGGCTACACCTTC
CASSLGEWNYGYTF
>TRBD2|TRBV6-5|-|TRBJ2-1
TGTGCCAGCAGCTCCCGGACTAGCGGGAGGACTGAGCAGTTCTTC
CASSSRTSGRTEQFF
>TRBD1|TRBV9|-|TRBJ2-3
TGTGCCAGCAGCGGGACAGGGCGCACAGATACGCAGTATTTT
CASSGTGRTDTQYF
>TRBD1|TRBV2|-|TRBJ2-7
TGTGCCAGCACCCCCCCGGGACAGAGCTACGAGCAGTACTTC
CASTPPGQSYEQYF
>TRBD2|TRBV3-1/TRBV3-2|-|TRBJ2-2
TGTGCCAGCACGGGGGGAAAGGGCGCCGGGGAGCTGTTTTTT
CASTGGKGAGELFF
>-|TRBV19|once|TRBJ1-3
TGTGCCAGTAGTACTCAGGGTAATGGAAACACCATATATTTT
CASSTQGNGNTIYF
>-|TRBV4-3|-|TRBJ1-6
TGCGCCAGCAGCCAAGGAGGCAGGGGAAATAATTCACCCCTCCACTTT
CASSQGGRGNNSPLHF
>TRBD1|TRBV7-3|-|TRBJ1-4
TGTGCCAGCAGCTTATACGGACAGGAGGGTGAAAAACTGTTTTTT
CASSLYGQEGEKLFF
>TRBD2|TRBV2|-|TRBJ2-7
TGTGCCAGCGACACAGCGGGAGGCCGTGAGCAGTACTTC
CASDTAGGREQYF
>TRBD1|TRBV7-9|-|TRBJ1-4
TGTGCCAGCAGCTCCCCGGGACAGGGGACGGATCATGAAAAACTGTTTTTT
CASSSPGQGTDHEKLFF
>TRBD2|TRBV7-2|-|TRBJ2-1
TGTGCCAGCAGCTTGGACCCCGGGAGGGCCGGTGAGCAGTTCTTC
CASSLDPGRAGEQFF
>-|TRBV5-1|-|TRBJ2-3
TGCGCCAGCAGCTCCCGGGACTCCCTCAGGGATACGCAGTATTTT
CASSSRDSLRDTQYF
>-|TRBV6-2/TRBV6-3|once|TRBJ1-6
TGTGCCAGCAGTACCCCCGACAGGTTTTCACCCCTCCACTTT
CASSTPDRFSPLHF
>-|TRBV12-3/TRBV12-4|-|TRBJ2-7
TGTGCCAGCAGTTCAGGCCAGCACTACGAGCAGTACTTC
CASSSGQHYEQYF
>TRBD2|TRBV7-2|-|TRBJ2-1
TGTGCCAGCAGCTCCGGGACTACGGATGAGCAGTTCTTC
CASSSGTTDEQFF
>TRBD2|TRBV28|-|TRBJ2-7
TGTGCCAGCAGTTTGGGACTAAGCCCCTACGAGCAGTACTTC
CASSLGLSPYEQYF
>TRBD1|TRBV2|-|TRBJ1-2
TGTGCCAGCAGTGAGGACAGGAATAACTATGGCTACACCTTC
CASSEDRNNYGYTF
>-|TRBV19|-|TRBJ1-5
TGTGCCAGTAGTGGCCGGACAAGAAGCAATCAGCCCCAGCATTTT
CASSGRTRSNQPQHF
>TRBD2|TRBV25-1|-|TRBJ2-3
TGTGCCAGCAGTGTCGCTGGGGTAAGCGGGAGGTCGGATACGCAGTATTTT
CASSVAGVSGRSDTQYF
>-|TRBV5-4|-|TRBJ1-2
TGTGCCAGCAGCTTGGCCCAGGGGAAGGGCTACACCTTC
CASSLAQGKGYTF
>-|TRBV9|once|TRBJ1-3
TGTGCCAGCAGCGTGTCAGGAGGTTCCCAAAACACCATATATTTT
CASSVSGGSQNTIYF
>-|TRBV7-9|-|TRBJ2-1
TGTGCCAGCAGCTTAGAGGGTAGCGGACGTACACAGTTCTTC
CASSLEGSGRTQFF
>-|TRBV14|-|TRBJ1-6
TGTGCCAGCAGTTATATGACTCGTTCACCCCTCCACTTT
CASSYMTRSPLHF
>-|TRBV10-1|-|TRBJ2-5
TGCGCCAGCAGGGGAACTAGGAGCCAAGAGACCCAGTACTTC
CASRGTRSQETQYF
>TRBD1|TRBV5-8|-|TRBJ1-2
TGTGCCAGCAGCCTGTACAGGGGGCGTGAGGGCTACACCTTC
CASSLYRGREGYTF
>TRBD2|TRBV28|-|TRBJ2-5
TGTGCCAGCAGTAGTAGTGAGGGACTAGCTGGGGGAGAGACCCAGTACTTC
CASSSSEGLAGGETQYF
>TRBD2|TRBV7-3|-|TRBJ2-3
TGTGCCAGCAGAGCGGGGGCTAGGGATACGCAGTATTTT
CASRAGARDTQYF
>-|TRBV21-1|-|TRBJ1-3
TGTGCCAGCAGCTTACGGGACAGTGGAAACACCATATATTTT
CASSLRDSGNTIYF
>TRBD1|TRBV19|-|TRBJ1-2
TGTGCCAGTAGCGGACAGGGGGTTCGAGCTAACTATGGCTACACCTTC
CASSGQGVRANYGYTF
>TRBD2|TRBV18|-|TRBJ2-3
TGTGCCAGCTCACCGCCGGGACTACCAGGGGATACGCAGTATTTT
CASSPPGLPGDTQYF
>-|TRBV7-2|-|TRBJ2-3
TGTGCCAGCAGCTTAGCGGGAGGAAGCACAGATACGCAGTATTTT
CASSLAGGSTDTQYF
>TRBD1|TRBV28|-|TRBJ1-2
TGTGCCATAGGTCGACAGGGGGCGTTTTATGGCTACACCTTC
CAIGRQGAFYGYTF
>TRBD1|TRBV10-3|once|TRBJ2-5
TGTGCCATCAGTACGGACAGGGGGCAGGGGACCCAGTACTTC
CAISTDRGQGTQYF
>TRBD1|TRBV2|-|TRBJ2-7
TGTGCCAGCAGTGATTCCTCGGGGACAGGGGCCAACGAGCAGTACTTC
CASSDSSGTGANEQYF